One sample yielded the 9 T cell receptor beta chains listed below, sequenced in a study of type 1 regulatory T cells (TCRdb year 2021). TCRdb lists the instrument as Illumina MiSeq. The public sequencing data were trimmed at Q25 with fastp and processed into clonotypes with MiXCR by TCRdb, which kept only in-frame beta chains. Entries are consolidated by CDR3 protein sequence, retaining the most common genes and DNA. This sample is represented by about 62,000 distinct CDR3 sequences; less than 65% of them were singletons. The ten largest clones represent 1.5% to 2% of the sample. The antigens these receptors bind are not known. Sequencing used cultured non-Tr1 T cells, either the whole culture or a sorted T cell fraction (not recorded which). In the paper's terms, the cell subset or site label means: non-Tr1 population from the T-allo10 product. The receptors stem from a human donor in good health.

This clonotype counts as medium-sized. The genes are TRBV20-1 and TRBJ2-2, with D tentatively TRBD2 (6 bases). CDR3 length: 18 residues. Germline CDR1 and CDR2: DFQATT and SNEGSKA (reference sequence). Between the trimmed V and J ends, which lost 0 bases and 0 bases, there was a span of 17 bases. The CDR3 spells CSARDPSRAGANTGELFF. CDR3 bases: TGCAGTGCTAGAGACCCCTCCCGAGCGGGCGCGAACACCGGGGAGCTGTTTTTT.

The chain has TRBV7-2 and TRBJ1-2; TRBD1 might be the D (6 bases). Trimming stripped 5 bases from V and 4 bases from J, with 14 bases between. This CDR3 spans 14 amino acids. Germline loops: CDR1 SGHTA, CDR2 FQGNSA. The CDR3 loop reads CASSLSGQFYGYTF. The CDR3 DNA sequence: TGTGCCAGCAGCCTAAGTGGACAGTTCTATGGCTACACCTTC. Filled out from reference TRBV7-2 and TRBJ1-2, the complete variable domain reads GAGVSQSPSNKVTEKGKDVELRCDPISGHTALYWYRQSLGQGLEFLIYFQGNSAPDKSGLPSDRFSAERTGGSVSTLTIQRTQQEDSAVYLCASSLSGQFYGYTFGSGTRLTVV.

The CDR3: CSAGVDRAKNIQYF. For the CDR3, the DNA is TGCAGTGCTGGAGTGGACAGGGCCAAAAACATTCAGTACTTC. The chain employs TRBV20-1 and TRBJ2-4, with TRBD1 identical over 7 bases. The trim removed 5 bases at V and 1 base at J, leaving 5 bases unmatched. Germline V gene lookup returns CDR1 DFQATT and CDR2 SNEGSKA (reference sequence). The CDR3 length is 14 residues.

The chain links TRBV18 to TRBJ2-1; D remains unclear. Germline CDR1 reads KGHSH; CDR2 reads LQKENI. The CDR3 spans 13 residues. The V gene lost 3 bases and the J gene lost 7 bases, with 10 bases spanning the gap. CDR3 region: CASSPLFGNEQFF. The CDR3 DNA reads TGTGCCAGCTCACCGCTCTTCGGAAATGAGCAGTTCTTC.

V gene TRBV20-1 combines with J gene TRBJ2-1; 8 bases line up with TRBD2. CDR3 length equals 17 residues. The J segment lost 8 bases and the V segment lost 3 bases, leaving 18 bases of the junction unmatched. The germline V gene has CDR1 DFQATT and CDR2 SNEGSKA (reference sequence). The CDR3 nucleotides read TGCAGTGCTAGTGAACTAGCGGAAGGGCCTCGTTTCCATGAGCAGTTCTTC. Protein: CSASELAEGPRFHEQFF.

This clonotype occurred a few times. Written as DNA, the CDR3 is TGTGCCAGCAGGCTGGCCTGGAACACTGAAGCTTTCTTT. Amino acids: CASRLAWNTEAFF. V usage is TRBV12-3 or TRBV12-4 and J usage is TRBJ1-1; D is ambiguous. V gave up 6 bases and J gave up 1 base, with 9 bases separating them. The CDR3 is 13 residues long.

This chain connects TRBV18 to TRBJ2-5; D unresolved. This CDR3 spans 18 amino acids. Trimming cost V 2 bases and J 0 bases, with 19 bases left between them. Germline CDR1 is KGHSH and CDR2 is LQKENI. The CDR3 loop reads CASSPRKSPSAYQETQYF. CDR3 DNA: TGTGCCAGCTCACCAAGAAAGTCGCCTTCAGCGTACCAAGAGACCCAGTACTTC. Using reference TRBV18 and TRBJ2-5 for the parts outside the CDR3, the full variable domain is NAGVMQNPRHLVRRRGQEARLRCSPMKGHSHVYWYRQLPEEGLKFMVYLQKENIIDESGMPKERFSAEFPKEGPSILRIQQVVRGDSAAYFCASSPRKSPSAYQETQYFGPGTRLLVL.

Only a few counts were recorded for this clonotype. This rearrangement joins TRBV5-1 to TRBJ2-2; D call uncertain. Germline CDR1 and CDR2: SGHRS and YFSETQ. The CDR3 runs to 15 residues. Between the trimmed V and J ends, which lost 3 bases and 4 bases, there was a span of 13 bases. DNA for the CDR3: TGCGCCAGCAGCTCACCGGGCCCGGTCACCGGGGAGCTGTTTTTT. Amino acid sequence: CASSSPGPVTGELFF. Filled out from reference TRBV5-1 and TRBJ2-2, the complete variable domain reads KAGVTQTPRYLIKTRGQQVTLSCSPISGHRSVSWYQQTPGQGLQFLFEYFSETQRNKGNFPGRFSGRQFSNSRSEMNVSTLELGDSALYLCASSSPGPVTGELFFGEGSRLTVL.

This clonotype was recorded a few times. CDR3 sequence: CSAPTEYNSPLHF. The CDR3 coding sequence is TGCAGCGCCCCCACCGAATATAATTCACCCCTCCACTTT. This sequence joins TRBV20-1 and TRBJ1-6; D not certain. Germline V gives CDR1 DFQATT, CDR2 SNEGSKA (reference sequence). This CDR3 has 13 amino acids.